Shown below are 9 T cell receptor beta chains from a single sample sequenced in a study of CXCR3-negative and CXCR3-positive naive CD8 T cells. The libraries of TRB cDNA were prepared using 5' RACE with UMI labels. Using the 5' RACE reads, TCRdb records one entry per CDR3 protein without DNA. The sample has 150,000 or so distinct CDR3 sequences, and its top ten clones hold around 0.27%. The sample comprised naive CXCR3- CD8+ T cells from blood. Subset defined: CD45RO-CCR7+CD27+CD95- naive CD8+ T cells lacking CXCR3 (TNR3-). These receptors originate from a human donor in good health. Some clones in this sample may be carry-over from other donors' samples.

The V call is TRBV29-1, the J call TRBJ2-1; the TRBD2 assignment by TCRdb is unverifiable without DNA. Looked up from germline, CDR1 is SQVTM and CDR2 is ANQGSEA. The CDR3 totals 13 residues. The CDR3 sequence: CSARTSGVDEQFF.

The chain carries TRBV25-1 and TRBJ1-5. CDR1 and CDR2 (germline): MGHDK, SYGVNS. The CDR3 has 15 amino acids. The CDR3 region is CASSEMEGFGQPQHF.

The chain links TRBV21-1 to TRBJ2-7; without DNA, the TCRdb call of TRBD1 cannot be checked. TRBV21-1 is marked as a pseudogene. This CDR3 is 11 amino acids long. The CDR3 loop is CASSGRTEQYF.

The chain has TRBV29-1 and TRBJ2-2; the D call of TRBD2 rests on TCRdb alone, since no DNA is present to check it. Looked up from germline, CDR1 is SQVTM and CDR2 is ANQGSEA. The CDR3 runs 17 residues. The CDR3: CSVEDPHPGLPTGELFF.

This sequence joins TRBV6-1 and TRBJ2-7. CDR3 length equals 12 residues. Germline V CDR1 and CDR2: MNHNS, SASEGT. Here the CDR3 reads CASSELAYEQYF.

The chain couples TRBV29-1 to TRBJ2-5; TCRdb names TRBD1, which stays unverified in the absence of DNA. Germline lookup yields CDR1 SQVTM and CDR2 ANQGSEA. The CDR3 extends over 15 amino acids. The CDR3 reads CSVGTGENGEETQYF.

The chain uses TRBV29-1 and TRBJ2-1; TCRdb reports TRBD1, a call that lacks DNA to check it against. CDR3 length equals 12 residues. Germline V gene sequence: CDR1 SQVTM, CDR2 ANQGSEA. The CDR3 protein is CSAADIDNEQFF.

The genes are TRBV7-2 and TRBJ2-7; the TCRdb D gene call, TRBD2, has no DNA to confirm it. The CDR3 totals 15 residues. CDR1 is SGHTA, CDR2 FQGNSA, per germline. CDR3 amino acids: CASSLWLAGGPEQYF.

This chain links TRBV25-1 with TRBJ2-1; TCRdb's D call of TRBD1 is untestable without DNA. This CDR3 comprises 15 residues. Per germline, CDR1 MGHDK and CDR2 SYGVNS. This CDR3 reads CASSESVGQIDEQFF.